A single sample gave rise to the 31 T cell receptor beta chains below, sequenced in a study of early T cells in non-severe SARS-CoV-2 infection (dated by TCRdb to the early 2020s). Library prep was done by 5' RACE. Sequencing was performed on a NextSeq 500. TCRdb trimmed public reads at Q25 via fastp, called clones via MiXCR and kept in-frame beta chains. Each record represents a unique CDR3 protein, reported with the most common genes and DNA among its rows. The sample data list 75,000 to 100,000 distinct CDR3 sequences, and 15% of these were observed just once. Approximately 6% of the sample rests with the top ten. The sequencing sample was made of whole blood. The receptors were sampled from an adult who was a healthcare worker with PCR-confirmed SARS-CoV-2 infection or an uninfected control (not recorded which).

The table lists this clonotype with a few counts. V and J are TRBV13 and TRBJ2-7, with 7 positions matching TRBD1. The germline V gene has CDR1 PRHDT and CDR2 FYEKMQ (reference sequence). The CDR3 loop spans 14 amino acids. The trim removed 5 bases at V and 3 bases at J, leaving 7 bases unmatched. The CDR3 loop is CASSQTGRNYEQYF. CDR3 DNA sequence: TGTGCCAGCAGCCAGACAGGGAGAAACTACGAGCAGTACTTC.

The gene calls are TRBV20-1 and TRBJ2-7, with 7 positions matching TRBD2. The ends lost 6 bases at V and 2 bases at J; junction bases unmatched: 7. The V gene's germline CDR1 is DFQATT and CDR2 SNEGSKA (reference sequence). The length of the CDR3 is 13 residues. The CDR3 here is CSAGRGGTYEQYF. The CDR3 DNA reads as TGCAGTGCGGGGAGGGGCGGGACCTACGAGCAGTACTTC.

To note about this clonotype: It may be a read error: a sequence one base away is much more abundant. This rearrangement joins TRBV12-3 or TRBV12-4 to TRBJ2-3; D ambiguous. The CDR3 contains 12 residues. Trimming cost V 5 bases and J 8 bases, with 11 bases left between them. The CDR3 sequence: CASSPQNGTQYF. CDR3 nucleotide sequence: TGTGCCAGCAGTCCCCAGAATGGTACGCAGTATTTT.

In its sample, this clonotype was seen a few times. The chain joins TRBV4-1 to TRBJ2-3; perhaps TRBD1 as D (6 bases). Germline V gene sequence: CDR1 MGHRA, CDR2 YSYEKL. V lost 0 bases, J lost 4 bases, and 17 bases lay in between. This CDR3 is 17 amino acids long. The chain's CDR3 is CASSQEFTRGWPDTQYF. The CDR3 bases are TGCGCCAGCAGCCAAGAATTTACCAGGGGCTGGCCAGATACGCAGTATTTT.

Many counts were recorded for this clonotype. The V and J genes are TRBV28 and TRBJ2-2, with TRBD2 matching over 9 bases. The germline gives CDR1 MDHEN, CDR2 SYDVKM. This CDR3 comprises 14 residues. V shed 6 bases, J shed 2 bases, and the junction held 1 base outside the gene matches. CDR3 sequence: CASRAGGNTGELFF. The CDR3 DNA reads as TGTGCCAGCAGAGCGGGAGGTAACACCGGGGAGCTGTTTTTT.

In this sample, this clonotype turned up many times. The chain is built from TRBV19 and TRBJ2-7; D perhaps matches TRBD1 (6 bases). Deletions cut 5 bases from V and 2 bases from J, with 13 bases between. This CDR3 is 14 amino acids long. Germline V CDR1 and CDR2: LNHDA, SQIVND (reference sequence). In DNA, the CDR3 is TGTGCCAGTAGTGCCCCGGACAGAACCTACGAGCAGTACTTC. Its translation: CASSAPDRTYEQYF.

The chain joins TRBV10-3 to TRBJ2-7; D is unresolved. The CDR3 has 11 amino acids. Germline V gene data show CDR1 as ENHRY and CDR2 as SYGVKD. The V end was cut by 5 bases, the J end by 3 bases, with 5 bases between. The DNA of the CDR3 is TGTGCCATCAGTAATGACTACGAGCAGTACTTC. It encodes CAISNDYEQYF.

This clonotype was found a few times. This chain uses TRBV28 with TRBJ2-7; TRBD2 might be the D (5 bases). Trimming removed 9 bases from V and 6 bases from J, with 18 bases in between. The CDR3 covers 13 residues. Germline CDR1 MDHEN, CDR2 SYDVKM. The CDR3 nucleotides are TGTGCCAGTGGCCGATTTGGGAGTCGCGAGCAGTACTTC. This gives the protein CASGRFGSREQYF.

This clonotype was observed a few times. The chain uses TRBV2 and TRBJ1-2; the D is unclear. V was trimmed by 8 bases and J by 5 bases, leaving 6 bases between them. Per germline, CDR1 SNHLY and CDR2 FYNNEI. The CDR3 runs to 10 residues. CDR3 DNA sequence: TGTGCCAGCCATAAATATGGCTACACCTTC. It specifies CASHKYGYTF.

The sample holds many counts of this clonotype. This chain links TRBV12-3 or TRBV12-4 with TRBJ2-1, with no clear D. Trimming cost V 10 bases and J 8 bases, with 12 bases left between them. The CDR3 has 11 amino acids. The CDR3 is CAIGRGYEQFF. In DNA, the CDR3 is TGTGCCATCGGACGAGGCTATGAGCAGTTCTTC.

The V call is TRBV2, the J call TRBJ1-1; D is unclear. CDR3 length: 11 residues. Deletions cut 8 bases from V and 2 bases from J, with 6 bases between. CDR1 and CDR2 (germline): SNHLY, FYNNEI. The DNA of the CDR3 is TGTGCCAGCTGTTATAACACTGAAGCTTTCTTT. It yields the protein CASCYNTEAFF.

This clonotype was seen repeatedly, ten times or more. The chain is built from TRBV7-9 and TRBJ2-1; D gene uncertain. Germline V CDR1 and CDR2: SEHNR, FQNEAQ (reference sequence). This CDR3 comprises 15 residues. V shed 3 bases and J shed 3 bases, with 12 bases lying between them. This CDR3 is CASSLGQFHYNEQFF. The CDR3 bases are TGTGCCAGCAGCTTGGGTCAGTTCCACTACAATGAGCAGTTCTTC.

This clonotype was seen only a few times. This sequence joins TRBV5-8 and TRBJ1-1; 10 bases match TRBD1. This CDR3 has 14 residues. Trimming removed 3 bases from V and 5 bases from J; junction bases left unmatched: 4. Germline V gene lookup returns CDR1 SGHTS and CDR2 YDEGEE. The CDR3 reads CASSSGQGETEAFF. The CDR3 nucleotides are TGTGCCAGCAGCTCCGGACAGGGGGAAACTGAAGCTTTCTTT.

In its sample, this clonotype was seen a few times. The chain links TRBV11-1 to TRBJ2-2; D is possibly TRBD1 (5 bases). Trimming took 5 bases from V and 6 from J, leaving 10 bases between them. The germline V gene encodes CDR1 SGHAT and CDR2 FQDESV (reference sequence). CDR3 length: 13 amino acids. The chain's CDR3 is CASSRRASGELFF. Written as DNA, the CDR3 is TGTGCCAGCAGCCGCAGGGCCTCCGGGGAGCTGTTTTTT. Together with reference TRBV11-1 and TRBJ2-2, the CDR3 gives the full variable domain: EAEVAQSPRYKITEKSQAVAFWCDPISGHATLYWYRQILGQGPELLVQFQDESVVDDSQLPKDRFSAERLKGVDSTLKIQPAELGDSAMYLCASSRRASGELFFGEGSRLTVL.

This clonotype was seen more than once but under ten times. The chain is built from TRBV11-2 and TRBJ2-1; D is possibly TRBD2 (5 bases). This CDR3 has 14 amino acids. V was cut by 3 bases and J by 7 bases, with 13 bases left in between. Germline V gene lookup returns CDR1 SGHAT and CDR2 FQNNGV. The CDR3 DNA follows: TGTGCCAGCAGCTTTCGGGGAGCCACAAATGAGCAGTTCTTC. It translates to CASSFRGATNEQFF. Full variable domain (rest looked up from reference TRBV11-2 and TRBJ2-1): EAGVAQSPRYKIIEKRQSVAFWCNPISGHATLYWYQQILGQGPKLLIQFQNNGVVDDSQLPKDRFSAERLKGVDSTLKIQPAKLEDSAVYLCASSFRGATNEQFFGPGTRLTVL.

This clonotype was detected a few times. V and J are TRBV18 and TRBJ2-5, with 9 bases identical to TRBD2. The CDR3 is 14 residues long. V lost 3 bases to trimming and J lost 4 bases; unmatched junction nucleotides: 3. Germline V CDR1 and CDR2: KGHSH, LQKENI. This CDR3 is CASSPREGRETQYF. CDR3 DNA sequence: TGTGCCAGCTCACCGCGGGAGGGCAGAGAGACCCAGTACTTC.

V and J are TRBV12-3 or TRBV12-4 and TRBJ2-1; 12 positions agree with TRBD2. J was trimmed by 1 base and V by 6 bases; bases with no gene match: 1. The CDR3 contains 15 residues. The CDR3 nucleotides read TGTGCCAGCAGAGGGACTAGCGGGTCCTACAATGAGCAGTTCTTC. Translated: CASRGTSGSYNEQFF.

This clonotype occurred many times. V usage is TRBV18 and J usage is TRBJ1-1; D gene uncertain. The V gene lost 0 bases and the J gene lost 7 bases, with 6 bases spanning the gap. The germline V gene has CDR1 KGHSH and CDR2 LQKENI. This CDR3 has 12 amino acids. CDR3 sequence reads: CASSPPLIEAFF. The CDR3 nucleotides are TGTGCCAGCTCACCACCTCTCATTGAAGCTTTCTTT.

This clonotype was observed a few times. J is TRBJ1-2 and V is TRBV5-4; TRBD1 matches 8 bases. Trimming took 3 bases from V and 8 from J; bases not matched to a gene: 6. The CDR3 length is 13 residues. The germline V gene encodes CDR1 SGHNT and CDR2 YYREEE (reference sequence). Written as DNA, the CDR3 is TGTGCCAGCAGCTACGGACAGGGAAAAGGCTACACCTTC. Protein product: CASSYGQGKGYTF.

CDR3 DNA: TGTGCCAGCACTCACGGGTACGAGCAGTACTTC. This gives the protein CASTHGYEQYF. The chain uses TRBV7-9 and TRBJ2-7; no clear D. V lost 7 bases to trimming and J lost 4 bases, with 8 bases between them. The germline V gene encodes CDR1 SEHNR and CDR2 FQNEAQ (reference sequence). The length of the CDR3 is 11 residues. Using reference TRBV7-9 and TRBJ2-7 for the parts outside the CDR3, the full variable domain is DTGVSQNPRHKITKRGQNVTFRCDPISEHNRLYWYRQTLGQGPEFLTYFQNEAQLEKSRLLSDRFSAERPKGSFSTLEIQRTEQGDSAMYLCASTHGYEQYFGPGTRLTVT.

In this sample, this clonotype is medium-sized. J is TRBJ2-5 and V is TRBV4-2; 9 nucleotides match TRBD2. The CDR3 loop spans 17 amino acids. The junction had 14 bases not matched to a gene; V was cut back by 5 bases and J by 4 bases. The germline V gene has CDR1 LGHNA and CDR2 YNFKEQ. CDR3 region: CASSAPDGKTSGETQYF. The CDR3 DNA reads TGTGCCAGCAGCGCCCCGGATGGGAAGACTAGCGGAGAGACCCAGTACTTC.

The chain links TRBV20-1 to TRBJ1-4; perhaps TRBD1 as D (5 bases). This CDR3 is 13 amino acids long. Trimming took 3 bases from V and 10 from J, leaving 15 bases between them. Per the germline V gene, CDR1 is DFQATT and CDR2 is SNEGSKA (reference sequence). The CDR3 here is CSARIREDAKLFF. The CDR3 region has the DNA TGCAGTGCTAGGATCAGGGAGGATGCAAAACTGTTTTTT.

Ten or more counts support this clonotype. J is TRBJ2-7 and V is TRBV20-1, with D unclear. CDR1 and CDR2 (germline): DFQATT, SNEGSKA (reference sequence). The V and J ends lost 3 bases and 2 bases respectively, with 8 bases between them. CDR3 length: 12 residues. The CDR3 region is CSASPDTYEQYF. CDR3 nucleotides: TGCAGTGCTAGTCCCGATACCTACGAGCAGTACTTC.

The table lists this clonotype with a few counts. The V call is TRBV4-1, the J call TRBJ2-4; 8 bases match TRBD1. The germline CDR1 and CDR2 sequences are MGHRA and YSYEKL. After removal of 0 bases from V and 13 bases from J, the junction contained 5 bases not matched to a gene. The CDR3 has 13 amino acids. In DNA form, the CDR3 reads TGCGCCAGCAGCCAAGACACAGGGGGTGTACAGTACTTC. Translated: CASSQDTGGVQYF.

This clonotype was counted ten times or more. The chain employs TRBV5-4 and TRBJ2-1; 10 bases match TRBD2. This CDR3 spans 15 amino acids. Germline V gene lookup returns CDR1 SGHNT and CDR2 YYREEE (reference sequence). J was trimmed by 9 bases and V by 1 base; bases with no gene match: 7. The CDR3 spells CASSLRSSGSTEQFF. CDR3 nucleotides: TGTGCCAGCAGCTTGAGGTCTAGCGGGAGTACTGAGCAGTTCTTC.

In regard to this clonotype: Just one base apart from a much larger clone, this may be a read error. This sequence joins TRBV5-1 and TRBJ2-7, with TRBD2 as a possible D gene (6 bases). The CDR3 loop spans 13 amino acids. Germline CDR1 reads SGHRS; CDR2 reads YFSETQ. The CDR3 region is CAGSLAGRSEQYF. The CDR3 DNA reads as TGCGCCGGCAGCTTGGCGGGAAGAAGCGAGCAGTACTTC.

V gene TRBV29-1 combines with J gene TRBJ2-7; D is uncertain. The CDR3 covers 13 residues. Germline V gene lookup returns CDR1 SQVTM and CDR2 ANQGSEA. V lost 3 bases and J lost 3, with 12 bases in between. Written as DNA, the CDR3 is TGCAGCGTTGACATTACTGGGAACTACGAGCAGTACTTC. Translated: CSVDITGNYEQYF.

The chain joins TRBV12-3 or TRBV12-4 to TRBJ2-1, with 10 nucleotides matching TRBD2. Unmatched junction bases numbered 5, after V lost 3 bases and J lost 9 bases. The length of the CDR3 is 14 residues. Here the CDR3 reads CASSLPSGRAEQFF. CDR3 DNA sequence: TGTGCCAGCAGTTTGCCTAGCGGGAGAGCTGAGCAGTTCTTC.

This clonotype appeared a few times. CDR3: CASRAVNSPLHF. The CDR3 nucleotides read TGTGCCAGCAGAGCGGTGAATTCACCCCTCCACTTT. The chain joins TRBV7-6 to TRBJ1-6; no clear D gene. Per germline, CDR1 SGHVS and CDR2 FNYEAQ. Trimming shortened V by 6 bases and J by 7 bases, and 7 bases separated the two germline ends. The CDR3 consists of 12 residues.

This clonotype was detected only a few times. The rearrangement links TRBV20-1 to TRBJ2-1, with TRBD2 matching 13 bases. Looked up from germline, CDR1 is DFQATT and CDR2 is SNEGSKA (reference sequence). The junction had 17 bases not matched to a gene; V was cut back by 5 bases and J by 4 bases. The CDR3 is 19 residues long. The CDR3 protein is CSAALTSGRTSNYYNEQFF. The CDR3 region has the DNA TGCAGTGCTGCACTGACTAGCGGGAGGACCTCAAATTATTACAATGAGCAGTTCTTC.

This chain uses TRBV7-8 with TRBJ2-1, with 8 bases fitting TRBD2. CDR1 and CDR2 from the germline V gene are SGHVS and FQNEAQ. After removal of 5 bases from V and 6 bases from J, the junction contained 9 bases not matched to a gene. The CDR3 spans 15 residues. For the CDR3, the DNA is TGTGCCAGCAGCCTTCTAGCGGGTTCAATCAATGAGCAGTTCTTC. This codes for CASSLLAGSINEQFF.